This T cell receptor beta chain was documented in a study of OX40 agonist ivuxolimab in advanced cancers. Regarding the research as a whole: Ivuxolimab was an agonistic, fully human IgG2 monoclonal antibody directed against OX40 (CD134), a costimulatory receptor. Intravenous ivuxolimab was administered to patients every 2 weeks at six dose levels: 0.01, 0.1, 0.3, 1.5, 3 and 10 mg/kg. Of the roughly 52 dose-escalation patients, hepatocellular carcinoma was present in some 19, melanoma in around 15, renal cell carcinoma in 9 and head and neck cancer in 9. In the dose-escalation cohort, nearly 85% of patients were male, and the mean age was roughly 60 years with a range of roughly 23 to 90. Patients were allowed to have had prior anti-PD-1, anti-PD-L1 or anti-CTLA-4 therapy, and roughly two fifths of the dose-escalation patients had been treated with checkpoint inhibitors. Partial responses occurred in three dose-escalation patients: two with cutaneous melanoma and one with hepatocellular carcinoma. The point of sequencing TCRbeta in the periphery was to test whether ivuxolimab changed TCR sequence diversity and drove clonal T-cell expansion. The monotherapy dose-escalation portion (N of about 50 patients) of the phase I ivuxolimab trial is reported in the paper.

The trial excluded patients who had a history of autoimmune disease or were on systemic immunosuppression. Peripheral blood for TCR sequencing was collected from all dose cohorts at baseline, on cycle 4 day 1, and on cycle 7 day 1. The samples were drawn from a first-in-human, open-label, multicenter phase I dose-escalation trial of ivuxolimab. The trial enrolled adults with locally advanced or metastatic head and neck squamous cell, hepatocellular, melanoma or renal cell carcinoma. CD4+ and CD8+ T cells were sorted separately from peripheral blood before TCR sequencing. To sequence the TCRbeta CDR3 region, genomic DNA was isolated from the sorted cells. The immunoSEQ Assay was used for sequencing of TCRbeta CDR3 regions. As stored in TCRdb, this immuneACCESS dataset retains in-frame rearrangements with V and J assigned. A fraction of the clones does not appear; measured against another copy, unresolved V genes explain less than half of the discrepancy, and the remainder lacks a known reason. The sample contains about 26,000 clones, about 85% of them found a single time. Clones ranked in the top ten supply around 33% of the sample.

Study-wide findings and limitations: At doses of 0.1 to 3.0 mg/kg, clonal expansion of both CD4+ and CD8+ blood T cells was observed from baseline to week 6. After ivuxolimab, more expanded clones were found on average in CD8+ T cells than in CD4+ T cells. In the 0.1-3.0 mg/kg groups, partial responders were among the patients with the lowest normalized peripheral clonal expansion, particularly in CD8+ T cells. The antigen specificity of the clonally expanded peripheral T cells was not determined. Low levels of normalized T-cell clonal expansion were also seen in some nonresponding patients.

The CDR3 measures 15 amino acids from cysteine to phenylalanine. The DNA shown is the 45-base CDR3, in frame from base 1. The V end loses 5 bases and the J end loses 1 base, and a stretch of 12 bases separates them. Via the germline V gene, CDR1 is MNHNS and CDR2 SASEGT. Note on this clone: This receptor's antigen is unknown. A much larger clone differs by one base, so this may be a read error. The same CDR3 arises from other DNA sequences in this sample as well.

The sequence was collected from an adult with an advanced solid tumor such as melanoma, head and neck, liver or kidney cancer. This chain joins TRBV6-1 to TRBJ1-5, with no confident D gene call. Here the sequenced sample was CD4+ or CD8+ T cells sorted from blood, taken in a trial of the OX40 agonist ivuxolimab. The CDR3 reads as follows: CASSSYRGSNQPQHF. The nucleotide sequence reads as follows: TGTGCCAGCAGTTCTTACAGAGGGAGCAATCAGCCCCAGCATTTT.